This TCR beta chain was documented in a study of regulatory T cells in long-lasting Graves disease. This clonotype was recorded at least ten times. Its antigen is not known. Study results and limitations: A greater number of public clonotypes (approximately 2,500) was shared by persistent patients than by new patients (roughly 880).

CDR1 is MNHEY and CDR2 is SMNVEV in the germline V gene (reference sequence). The CDR3 spans 17 residues. The junction had 9 bases not matched to a gene; V was cut back by 5 bases and J by 4 bases. Specified time point: newly diagnosed GD, antithyroid drugs for less than 3 months. With RNA extracted from PBMCs as input, the TCR library was made. Construction of the TCR beta libraries employed iRepertoire HTBI primers in conjunction with Arm-PCR of CDR3 regions. TCRdb independently ran MiXCR on the multiplex PCR reads; one entry per CDR3 protein. The table records about 430,000 distinct CDR3 sequences, about 15% of them present only once. The sample was also linked to a second study, of T cells in Graves' hyperthyroidism and ophthalmopathy. That work adds: Most thyroid clonotypes that were expanded above 0.001 also turned up in blood.

The genes are TRBV27 and TRBJ2-2; 11 nucleotides agree with TRBD2. The clonotype was recovered from a woman between 40 and 50 years old with Graves disease. Specimen: peripheral blood mononuclear cells (PBMCs), collected at new diagnosis, from a patient treated with antithyroid drugs. CDR3 amino acids: CASSPLSSGRSTGELFF. The CDR3 nucleotides are TGTGCCAGCAGTCCACTTTCTAGCGGGAGGTCCACCGGGGAGCTGTTTTTT.